Following are 11 T cell receptor beta chains from one sample sequenced in a study of blood T cell repertoires in COVID-19. Method: immunoSEQ multiplex PCR; TCRdb's copy keeps in-frame clones and lacks some. The profile covers tens of thousands of clones, with over 80% appearing a single time and 3% to 3.5% taken by the ten largest. Sequencing was performed on peripheral blood. The receptors stem from a man in his fifties with acute or convalescent COVID-19.

The rearrangement links TRBV7-9 to TRBJ2-3; D might be TRBD2 (6 bases). This CDR3 region has 17 residues. Germline assignment: CDR1 SEHNR and CDR2 FQNEAQ (reference sequence). Trimming cost V 1 base and J 2 bases, with 16 bases left between them. The CDR3 sequence: CASSLGGRKNFTDTQYF. The CDR3 bases are TGTGCCAGCAGCTTAGGGGGGAGGAAAAACTTCACAGATACGCAGTATTTT.

CDR3 nucleotide sequence: TGTGCCAGCAGCTTATGGACAGGGCCCACTGAAGCTTTCTTT. Translating it yields CASSLWTGPTEAFF. V is TRBV5-4 and J is TRBJ1-1, with 8 bases identical to TRBD1. The CDR3 spans 14 residues. CDR1 and CDR2 from the germline V gene are SGHNT and YYREEE (reference sequence). J was trimmed by 4 bases and V by 2 bases; bases with no gene match: 4. Full variable domain (outside the CDR3, taken from reference TRBV5-4 and TRBJ1-1): ETGVTQSPTHLIKTRGQQVTLRCSSQSGHNTVSWYQQALGQGPQFIFQYYREEENGRGNFPPRFSGLQFPNYSSELNVNALELDDSALYLCASSLWTGPTEAFFGQGTRLTVV.

V and J are TRBV5-4 and TRBJ2-2; 7 bases are shared with TRBD1. The CDR3 contains 16 residues. V was clipped by 4 bases and J by 5 bases; unmatched bases: 11. Germline V gene sequence: CDR1 SGHNT, CDR2 YYREEE (reference sequence). The DNA for the CDR3 is TGTGCCAGCAGCAGCCGGGACAGCCCTGAGACCGGGGAGCTGTTTTTT. Protein sequence: CASSSRDSPETGELFF.

V and J are TRBV7-2 and TRBJ1-2; D not certain. The CDR3 has 13 amino acids. Germline V gene lookup returns CDR1 SGHTA and CDR2 FQGNSA. V shed 5 bases and J shed 1 base, with 8 bases lying between them. The DNA for the CDR3 is TGTGCCAGCAGCCTTAACGGTAACTATGGCTACACCTTC. It encodes CASSLNGNYGYTF.

V is TRBV28 and J is TRBJ2-2; 9 positions match TRBD2. CDR1 MDHEN and CDR2 SYDVKM come from the germline V gene. CDR3 length: 16 amino acids. J lost 4 bases, V lost 4 bases, and 7 bases had no gene match. CDR3 region: CASSWEREATTGELFF. CDR3 nucleotide sequence: TGTGCCAGCAGTTGGGAGCGGGAGGCCACCACCGGGGAGCTGTTTTTT.

This chain joins TRBV12-5 and TRBJ1-4, with D unresolved. There are 12 residues in the CDR3. Germline V gene lookup returns CDR1 LGHNT and CDR2 FRNRAP. Between the trimmed V and J ends, which lost 7 bases and 7 bases, there was a span of 10 bases. The CDR3 reads CASVGGGEKLFF. The CDR3 DNA reads as TGTGCTAGTGTTGGAGGAGGTGAAAAACTGTTTTTT.

This clone was counted a single time. V gene TRBV10-3 combines with J gene TRBJ1-2; D unresolved. V lost 2 bases and J lost 4, with 14 bases in between. Germline V gene lookup returns CDR1 ENHRY and CDR2 SYGVKD. CDR3 length: 15 residues. The CDR3: CAISEPESRGYGYTF. CDR3 sequence (DNA): TGTGCCATCAGTGAGCCTGAGTCCCGGGGCTATGGCTACACCTTC.

V and J are TRBV6-2 or TRBV6-3 and TRBJ2-5; D uncertain. The CDR3 runs 14 residues. Germline loops: CDR1 MNHEY, CDR2 SVGEGT. With 2 bases removed from V and 1 base from J, the gap between germline ends came to 8 bases. The CDR3 sequence is CASSYAATQETQYF. The CDR3 DNA sequence: TGTGCCAGCAGTTACGCGGCGACCCAAGAGACCCAGTACTTC.

This clone counts as medium-sized. The genes are TRBV27 and TRBJ1-1, with D hard to call. V dropped 0 bases and J dropped 1 base, with 9 bases sitting between them. Germline CDR1 MNHEY, CDR2 SMNVEV (reference sequence). This CDR3 contains 15 residues. The CDR3 DNA reads TGTGCCAGCAGTTTATCGAGGCAGCGGAACACTGAAGCTTTCTTT. Translated: CASSLSRQRNTEAFF.

This clone was counted once. Other DNA sequences within the sample encode an identical CDR3. The J gene is TRBJ2-2, the V gene TRBV11-2, with 12 positions matching TRBD2. J was trimmed by 6 bases and V by 6 bases; bases with no gene match: 5. The length of the CDR3 is 15 residues. The V gene's germline CDR1 is SGHAT and CDR2 FQNNGV. The chain's CDR3 is CASRPTSGRPGELFF. For the CDR3, the DNA is TGTGCCAGCAGACCTACTAGCGGGAGGCCCGGGGAGCTGTTTTTT.

V gene TRBV7-7 combines with J gene TRBJ2-1; perhaps TRBD2 as D (5 bases). The V end lost 5 bases, the J end lost 2 bases, and 13 bases lay between the germline ends. Germline V CDR1 and CDR2: SSHAT, FNYEAQ (reference sequence). This CDR3 contains 15 residues. CDR3 DNA: TGTGCCAGCAGCCCGTTGGCGGGCCCCTACAATGAGCAGTTCTTC. This sequence encodes CASSPLAGPYNEQFF. Variable domain in full (rest from reference TRBV7-7 and TRBJ2-1): GAGVSQSPRYKVTKRGQDVTLRCDPISSHATLYWYQQALGQGPEFLTYFNYEAQPDKSGLPSDRFSAERPEGSISTLTIQRTEQRDSAMYRCASSPLAGPYNEQFFGPGTRLTVL.